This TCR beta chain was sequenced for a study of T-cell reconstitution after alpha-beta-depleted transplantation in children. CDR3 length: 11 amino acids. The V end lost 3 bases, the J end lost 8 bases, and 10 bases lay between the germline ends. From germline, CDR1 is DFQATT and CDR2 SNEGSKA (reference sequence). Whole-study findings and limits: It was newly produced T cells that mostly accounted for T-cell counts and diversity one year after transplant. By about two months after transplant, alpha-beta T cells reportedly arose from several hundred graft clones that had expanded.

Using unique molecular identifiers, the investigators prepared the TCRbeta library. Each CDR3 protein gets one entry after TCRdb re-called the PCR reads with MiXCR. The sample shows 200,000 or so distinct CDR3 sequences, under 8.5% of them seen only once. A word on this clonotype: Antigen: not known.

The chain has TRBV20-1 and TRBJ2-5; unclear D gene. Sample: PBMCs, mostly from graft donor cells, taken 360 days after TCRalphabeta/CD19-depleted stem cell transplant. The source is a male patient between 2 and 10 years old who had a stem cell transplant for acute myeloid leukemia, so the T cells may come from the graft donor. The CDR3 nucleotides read TGCAGTGCTAGGGGCCTTGTTACCCAGTACTTC. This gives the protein CSARGLVTQYF.